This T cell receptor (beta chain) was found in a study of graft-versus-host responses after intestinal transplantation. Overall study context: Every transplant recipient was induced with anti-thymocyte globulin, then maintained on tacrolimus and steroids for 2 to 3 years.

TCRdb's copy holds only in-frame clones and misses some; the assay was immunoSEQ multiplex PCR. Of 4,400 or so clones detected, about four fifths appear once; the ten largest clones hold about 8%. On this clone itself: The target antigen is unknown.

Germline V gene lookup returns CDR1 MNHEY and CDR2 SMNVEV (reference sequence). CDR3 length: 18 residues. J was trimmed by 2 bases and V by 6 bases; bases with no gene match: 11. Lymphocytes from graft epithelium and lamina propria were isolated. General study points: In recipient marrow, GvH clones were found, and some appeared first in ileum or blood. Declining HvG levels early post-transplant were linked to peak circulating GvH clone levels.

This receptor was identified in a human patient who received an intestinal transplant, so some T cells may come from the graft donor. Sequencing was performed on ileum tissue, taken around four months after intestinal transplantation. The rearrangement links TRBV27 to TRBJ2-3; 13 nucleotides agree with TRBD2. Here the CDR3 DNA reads TGTGCCAGCAGCCATACCGGGACTAGCGGGGCCCCCACAGATACGCAGTATTTT. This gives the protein CASSHTGTSGAPTDTQYF.